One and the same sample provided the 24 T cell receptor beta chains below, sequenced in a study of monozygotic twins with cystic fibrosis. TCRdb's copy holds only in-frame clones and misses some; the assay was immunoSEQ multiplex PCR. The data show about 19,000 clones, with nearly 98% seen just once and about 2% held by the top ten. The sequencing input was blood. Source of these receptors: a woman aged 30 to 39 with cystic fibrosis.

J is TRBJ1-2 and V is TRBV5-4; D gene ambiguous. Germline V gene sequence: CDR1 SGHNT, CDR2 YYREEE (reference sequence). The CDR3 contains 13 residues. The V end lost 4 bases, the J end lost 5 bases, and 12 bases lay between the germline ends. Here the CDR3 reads CASSTRQSYGYTF. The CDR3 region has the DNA TGTGCCAGCAGCACAAGGCAGTCTTATGGCTACACCTTC.

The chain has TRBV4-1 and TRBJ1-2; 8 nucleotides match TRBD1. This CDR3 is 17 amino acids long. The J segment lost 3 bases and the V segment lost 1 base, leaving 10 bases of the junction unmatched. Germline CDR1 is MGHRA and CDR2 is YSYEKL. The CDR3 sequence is CASSQGRLAGGDYGYTF. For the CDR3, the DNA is TGCGCCAGCAGCCAAGGCCGTTTGGCAGGGGGCGACTATGGCTACACCTTC.

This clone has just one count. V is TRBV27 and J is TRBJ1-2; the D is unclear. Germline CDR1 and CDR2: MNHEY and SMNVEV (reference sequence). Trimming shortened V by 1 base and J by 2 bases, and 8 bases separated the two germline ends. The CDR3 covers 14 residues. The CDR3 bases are TGTGCCAGCAGTTTATTGACCGGGAACTATGGCTACACCTTC. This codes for CASSLLTGNYGYTF.

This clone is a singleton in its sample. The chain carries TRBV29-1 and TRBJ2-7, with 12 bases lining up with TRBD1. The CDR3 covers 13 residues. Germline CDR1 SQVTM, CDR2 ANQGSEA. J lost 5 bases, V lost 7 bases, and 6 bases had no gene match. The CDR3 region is CSGAGTGGDEQYF. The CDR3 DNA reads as TGCAGCGGGGCCGGGACAGGGGGCGACGAGCAGTACTTC.

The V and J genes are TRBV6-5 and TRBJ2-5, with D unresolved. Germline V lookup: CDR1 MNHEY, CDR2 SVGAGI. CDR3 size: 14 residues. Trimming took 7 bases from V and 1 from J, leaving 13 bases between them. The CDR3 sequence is CASKVANPQETQYF. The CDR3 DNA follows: TGTGCCAGCAAGGTCGCTAACCCCCAAGAGACCCAGTACTTC.

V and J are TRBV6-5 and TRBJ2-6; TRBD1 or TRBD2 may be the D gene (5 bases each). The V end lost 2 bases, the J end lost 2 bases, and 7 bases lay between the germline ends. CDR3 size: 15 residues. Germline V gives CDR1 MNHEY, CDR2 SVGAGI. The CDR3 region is CASSYEGTGANVLTF. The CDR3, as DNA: TGTGCCAGCAGTTACGAGGGGACTGGGGCCAACGTCCTGACTTTC.

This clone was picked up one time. CDR3 amino acids: CASGGRAPTYEQYF. As DNA, the CDR3 is TGTGCTAGTGGGGGCAGGGCCCCTACCTACGAGCAGTACTTC. V gene TRBV12-5 combines with J gene TRBJ2-7, with D possibly matching TRBD1 (5 bases). This CDR3 spans 14 amino acids. V was shortened by 6 bases and J by 2 bases, with 14 bases between the two germline ends. Per the germline V gene, CDR1 is LGHNT and CDR2 is FRNRAP. Complete variable domain (other parts from reference TRBV12-5 and TRBJ2-7): DARVTQTPRHKVTEMGQEVTMRCQPILGHNTVFWYRQTMMQGLELLAYFRNRAPLDDSGMPKDRFSAEMPDATLATLKIQPSEPRDSAVYFCASGGRAPTYEQYFGPGTRLTVT.

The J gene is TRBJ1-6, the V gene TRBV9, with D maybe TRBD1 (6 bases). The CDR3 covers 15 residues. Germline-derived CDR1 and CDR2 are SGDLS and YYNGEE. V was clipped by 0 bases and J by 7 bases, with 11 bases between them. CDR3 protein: CASSVEGHRNSPLHF. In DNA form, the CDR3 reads TGTGCCAGCAGCGTAGAGGGACACCGAAATTCACCCCTCCACTTT. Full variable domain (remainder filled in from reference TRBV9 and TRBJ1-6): DSGVTQTPKHLITATGQRVTLRCSPRSGDLSVYWYQQSLDQGLQFLIQYYNGEERAKGNILERFSAQQFPDLHSELNLSSLELGDSALYFCASSVEGHRNSPLHFGNGTRLTVT.

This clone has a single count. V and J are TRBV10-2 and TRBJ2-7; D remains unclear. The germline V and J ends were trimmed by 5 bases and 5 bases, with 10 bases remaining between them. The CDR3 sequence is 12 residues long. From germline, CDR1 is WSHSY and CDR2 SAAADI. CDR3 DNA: TGCGCCAGCAGTTCCCGGGTAGACGAGCAGTACTTC. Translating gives CASSSRVDEQYF.

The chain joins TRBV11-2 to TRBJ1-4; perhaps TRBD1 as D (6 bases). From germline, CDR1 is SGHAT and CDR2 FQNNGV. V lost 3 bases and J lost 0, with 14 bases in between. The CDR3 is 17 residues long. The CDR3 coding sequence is TGTGCCAGCAGCTTCCCCGAGGGGGGGGCAACTAATGAAAAACTGTTTTTT. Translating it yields CASSFPEGGATNEKLFF.

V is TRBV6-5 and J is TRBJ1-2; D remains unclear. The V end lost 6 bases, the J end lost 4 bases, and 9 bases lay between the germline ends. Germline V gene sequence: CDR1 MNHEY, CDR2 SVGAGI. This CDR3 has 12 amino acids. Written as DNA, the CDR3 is TGTGCCAGCAGCCTCCCGGGCTATGGCTACACCTTC. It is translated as CASSLPGYGYTF.

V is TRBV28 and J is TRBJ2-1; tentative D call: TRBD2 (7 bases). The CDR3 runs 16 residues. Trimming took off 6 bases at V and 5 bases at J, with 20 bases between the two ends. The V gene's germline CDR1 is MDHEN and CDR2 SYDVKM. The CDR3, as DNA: TGTGCCAGCAGCCGCCAGCGGGACAACAGGCACAATGAGCAGTTCTTC. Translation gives CASSRQRDNRHNEQFF.

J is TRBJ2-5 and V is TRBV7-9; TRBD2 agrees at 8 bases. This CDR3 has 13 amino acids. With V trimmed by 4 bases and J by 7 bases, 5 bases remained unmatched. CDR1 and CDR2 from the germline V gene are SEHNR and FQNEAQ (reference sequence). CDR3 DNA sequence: TGTGCCAGCAGCTCTGGACTAGCCGGGACCCAGTACTTC. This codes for CASSSGLAGTQYF.

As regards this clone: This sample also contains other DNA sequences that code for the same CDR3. In nucleotides, the CDR3 is TGCGCCAGCAGCCAAGATAGGGATCAGCCCCAGCATTTT. Its protein is CASSQDRDQPQHF. The chain combines TRBV4-1 with TRBJ1-5; D gene uncertain. Trimming left V 0 bases short and J 5 bases short, with 5 bases between. From germline, CDR1 is MGHRA and CDR2 YSYEKL. This CDR3 region has 13 residues.

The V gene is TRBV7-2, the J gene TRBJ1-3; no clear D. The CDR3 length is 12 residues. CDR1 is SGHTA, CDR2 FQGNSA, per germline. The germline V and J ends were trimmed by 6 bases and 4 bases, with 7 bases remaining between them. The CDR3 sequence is CASRSLGNTIYF. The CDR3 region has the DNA TGTGCCAGCAGGTCGTTGGGAAACACCATATATTTT.

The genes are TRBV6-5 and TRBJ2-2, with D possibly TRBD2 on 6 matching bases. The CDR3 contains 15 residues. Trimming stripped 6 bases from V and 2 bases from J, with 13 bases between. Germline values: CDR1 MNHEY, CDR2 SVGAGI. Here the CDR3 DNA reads TGTGCCAGCAGATCCGGGACTCGCAACACCGGGGAGCTGTTTTTT. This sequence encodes CASRSGTRNTGELFF.

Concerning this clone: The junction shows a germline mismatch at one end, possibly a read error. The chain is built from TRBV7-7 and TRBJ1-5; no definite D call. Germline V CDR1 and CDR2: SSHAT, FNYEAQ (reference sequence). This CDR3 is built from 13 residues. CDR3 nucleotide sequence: TGTGCTAGCAGCCCCCGCCTTGGCGGGCCCCAGCATTTT. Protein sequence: CASSPRLGGPQHF. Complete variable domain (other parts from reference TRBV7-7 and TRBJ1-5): GAGVSQSPRYKVTKRGQDVTLRCDPISSHATLYWYQQALGQGPEFLTYFNYEAQPDKSGLPSDRFSAERPEGSISTLTIQRTEQRDSAMYRCASSPRLGGPQHFGDGTRLSIL.

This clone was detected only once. CDR3 amino acids: CASSIAGGGELFF. CDR3 DNA sequence: TGTGCCAGTAGTATAGCCGGAGGCGGGGAGCTGTTTTTT. V usage is TRBV19 and J usage is TRBJ2-2; D perhaps matches TRBD2 (5 bases). CDR3 size: 13 residues. The ends were cut back, 1 base at V and 7 bases at J, with 7 bases in the middle. Germline V lookup: CDR1 LNHDA, CDR2 SQIVND (reference sequence).

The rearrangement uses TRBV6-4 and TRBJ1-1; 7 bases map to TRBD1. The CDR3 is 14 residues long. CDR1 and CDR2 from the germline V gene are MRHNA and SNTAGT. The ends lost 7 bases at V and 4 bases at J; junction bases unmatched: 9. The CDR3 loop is CASIQGVWRTEAFF. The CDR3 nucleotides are TGTGCCAGCATCCAGGGGGTATGGCGCACTGAAGCTTTCTTT.

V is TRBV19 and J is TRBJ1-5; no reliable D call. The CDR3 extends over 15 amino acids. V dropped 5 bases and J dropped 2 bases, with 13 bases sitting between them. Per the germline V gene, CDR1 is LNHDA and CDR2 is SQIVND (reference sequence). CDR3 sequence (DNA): TGTGCCAGTAGTTGGGGTCAGAACGGCAATCAGCCCCAGCATTTT. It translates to CASSWGQNGNQPQHF.

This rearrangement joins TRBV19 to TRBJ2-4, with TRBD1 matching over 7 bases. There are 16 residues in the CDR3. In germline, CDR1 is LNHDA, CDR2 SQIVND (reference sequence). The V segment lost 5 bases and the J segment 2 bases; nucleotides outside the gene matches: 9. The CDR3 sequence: CASSATRDSPKNIQYF. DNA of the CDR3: TGTGCCAGTAGTGCTACCCGGGACAGCCCCAAAAACATTCAGTACTTC. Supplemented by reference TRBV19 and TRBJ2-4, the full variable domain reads DGGITQSPKYLFRKEGQNVTLSCEQNLNHDAMYWYRQDPGQGLRLIYYSQIVNDFQKGDIAEGYSVSREKKESFPLTVTSAQKNPTAFYLCASSATRDSPKNIQYFGAGTRLSVL.

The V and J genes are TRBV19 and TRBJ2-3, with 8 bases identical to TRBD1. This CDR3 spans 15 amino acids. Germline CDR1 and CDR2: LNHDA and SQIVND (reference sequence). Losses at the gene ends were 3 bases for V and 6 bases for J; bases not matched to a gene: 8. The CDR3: CASSILDRVTDTQYF. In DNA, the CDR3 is TGTGCCAGTAGTATTTTGGACAGGGTAACGGATACGCAGTATTTT.

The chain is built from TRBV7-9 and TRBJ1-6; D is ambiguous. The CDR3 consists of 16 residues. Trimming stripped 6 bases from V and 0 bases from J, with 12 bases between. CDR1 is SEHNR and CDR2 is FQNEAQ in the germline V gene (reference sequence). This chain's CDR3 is CASSLGRVSYNSPLHF. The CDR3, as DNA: TGTGCCAGCAGTCTAGGGCGGGTCTCCTATAATTCACCCCTCCACTTT.

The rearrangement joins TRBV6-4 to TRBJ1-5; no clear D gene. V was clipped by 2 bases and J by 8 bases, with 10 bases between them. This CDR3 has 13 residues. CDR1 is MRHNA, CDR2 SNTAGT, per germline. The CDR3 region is CASSDGAEKPQHF. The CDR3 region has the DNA TGTGCCAGCAGTGACGGAGCCGAGAAGCCCCAGCATTTT.